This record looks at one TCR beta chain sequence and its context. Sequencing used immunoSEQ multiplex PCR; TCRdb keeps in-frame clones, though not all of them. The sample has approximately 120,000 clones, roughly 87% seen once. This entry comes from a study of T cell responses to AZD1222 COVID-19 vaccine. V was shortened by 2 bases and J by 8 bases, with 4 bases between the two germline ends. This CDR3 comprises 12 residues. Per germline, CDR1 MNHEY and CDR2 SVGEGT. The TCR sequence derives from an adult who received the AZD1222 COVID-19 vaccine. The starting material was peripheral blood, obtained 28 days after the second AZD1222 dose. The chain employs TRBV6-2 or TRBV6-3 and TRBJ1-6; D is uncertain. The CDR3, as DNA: TGTGCCAGCAGTTACGGAGATTCACCCCTCCACTTT. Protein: CASSYGDSPLHF.